Presented here are 23 T cell receptor beta chains from one specimen sequenced in a study of blood T cell repertoires in COVID-19. Assay used: immunoSEQ multiplex PCR; TCRdb lists only in-frame clones, some missing. The sample lists roughly 500,000 clones; roughly 89% were seen once. Sequencing used peripheral blood. The receptors derive from a man aged 18 to 29 with COVID-19, enrolled during active disease.

The chain recombines TRBV5-1 with TRBJ2-1; D is perhaps TRBD2 (6 bases). The V end lost 0 bases, the J end lost 9 bases, and 13 bases lay between the germline ends. Germline V gene data show CDR1 as SGHRS and CDR2 as YFSETQ. This CDR3 spans 14 amino acids. The CDR3 nucleotides read TGCGCCAGCAGCTTGGAACTAGCTTTTGGTGAGCAGTTCTTC. Its translation: CASSLELAFGEQFF.

The rearrangement uses TRBV20-1 and TRBJ2-1; TRBD1 is a possible D gene (5 bases). V was clipped by 5 bases and J by 8 bases, with 10 bases between them. There are 11 residues in the CDR3. CDR1 is DFQATT, CDR2 SNEGSKA, per germline (reference sequence). The CDR3 DNA follows: TGCAGTGCTTGGGGCCGGGATGAGCAGTTCTTC. Its translation: CSAWGRDEQFF.

This clone was detected only once. The chain is built from TRBV2 and TRBJ2-7; 10 bases agree with TRBD1. Germline V lookup: CDR1 SNHLY, CDR2 FYNNEI. The length of the CDR3 is 15 residues. J lost 3 bases, V lost 5 bases, and 7 bases had no gene match. The CDR3 reads CASSTGTGALYEQYF. CDR3 DNA: TGTGCCAGCAGTACCGGGACAGGGGCTCTCTACGAGCAGTACTTC.

The chain has TRBV12-3 or TRBV12-4 and TRBJ2-5; D perhaps matches TRBD1 (5 bases). Trimming removed 6 bases from V and 5 bases from J, with 10 bases in between. The CDR3 totals 12 residues. The DNA of the CDR3 is TGTGCCAGCAGCACGGCAGGGGAGACCCAGTACTTC. Its protein product is CASSTAGETQYF.

V usage is TRBV7-2 and J usage is TRBJ2-7, with D tentatively TRBD2 (6 bases). Trimming cost V 0 bases and J 3 bases, with 15 bases left between them. The CDR3 consists of 16 residues. Germline V gene data show CDR1 as SGHTA and CDR2 as FQGNSA. CDR3 amino acids: CASSLAGGTLYYEQYF. CDR3 in DNA: TGTGCCAGCAGCTTAGCCGGGGGAACGTTATACTACGAGCAGTACTTC. The full variable domain, rest sourced from reference TRBV7-2 and TRBJ2-7, is GAGVSQSPSNKVTEKGKDVELRCDPISGHTALYWYRQSLGQGLEFLIYFQGNSAPDKSGLPSDRFSAERTGGSVSTLTIQRTQQEDSAVYLCASSLAGGTLYYEQYFGPGTRLTVT.

The CDR3 region is CASSETVAYEQYF. CDR3 nucleotide sequence: TGCGCCAGCAGCGAGACAGTGGCCTACGAGCAGTACTTC. The rearrangement links TRBV5-1 to TRBJ2-7; a possible D gene is TRBD1 (5 bases). V dropped 4 bases and J dropped 2 bases, with 10 bases sitting between them. CDR1 and CDR2 (germline): SGHRS, YFSETQ. The CDR3 covers 13 residues.

This clone came up a few times. V is TRBV5-4 and J is TRBJ1-2; 9 nucleotides match TRBD1. The CDR3 is 16 residues long. Trimming took 5 bases from V and 1 from J; bases not matched to a gene: 9. Germline V CDR1 and CDR2: SGHNT, YYREEE (reference sequence). For the CDR3, the DNA is TGTGCCAGCAGGCTGCTGGGACAGGGCCATAACTATGGCTACACCTTC. Translation: CASRLLGQGHNYGYTF.

The J gene is TRBJ2-3, the V gene TRBV14, with a tentative D call TRBD1 (6 bases). Germline V gives CDR1 SGHDN, CDR2 FVKESK. The CDR3 is 15 residues long. Deletions cut 1 base from V and 0 bases from J, with 8 bases between. CDR3 in amino acids: CASSQGTVSTDTQYF. In DNA, the CDR3 is TGTGCCAGCAGCCAAGGGACAGTTAGCACAGATACGCAGTATTTT.

This chain uses TRBV7-9 with TRBJ2-1; 9 bases map to TRBD2. After removal of 5 bases from V and 10 bases from J, the junction contained 9 bases not matched to a gene. CDR1 and CDR2 from the germline V gene are SEHNR and FQNEAQ (reference sequence). The CDR3 runs 14 residues. The CDR3 is CASSPPSGTREQFF. CDR3 nucleotides: TGTGCCAGCAGCCCCCCTAGCGGGACTCGCGAGCAGTTCTTC.

As DNA, the CDR3 is TGTGCCAGTAGTATTTCAGGGTTTGGCATGAACACTGAAGCTTTCTTT. Protein sequence: CASSISGFGMNTEAFF. V usage is TRBV19 and J usage is TRBJ1-1, with D perhaps matching TRBD1 (5 bases). The CDR3 is 16 residues long. Germline values: CDR1 LNHDA, CDR2 SQIVND (reference sequence). V lost 3 bases to trimming and J lost 0 bases, with 14 bases between them.

This clone was found once. The CDR3 is CASGAEGTYNEQFF. The CDR3 DNA reads TGTGCCAGCGGAGCGGAGGGGACCTACAATGAGCAGTTCTTC. The chain employs TRBV18 and TRBJ2-1; a weak D match, TRBD2 (6 bases). Germline V CDR1 and CDR2: KGHSH, LQKENI. The CDR3 spans 14 residues. With 8 bases removed from V and 2 bases from J, the gap between germline ends came to 13 bases.

The chain combines TRBV27 with TRBJ2-6; no reliable D call. The germline CDR1 and CDR2 sequences are MNHEY and SMNVEV (reference sequence). Trimming removed 7 bases at V and 1 base at J, with 5 bases between. The CDR3 runs to 13 residues. The CDR3 reads CASMRSGANVLTF. CDR3 nucleotides: TGTGCCAGCATGCGGTCTGGGGCCAACGTCCTGACTTTC.

This sequence joins TRBV5-1 and TRBJ2-7; 7 bases are shared with TRBD2. The CDR3 spans 14 residues. Trimming cost V 1 base and J 7 bases; bases outside gene matches: 8. Per the germline V gene, CDR1 is SGHRS and CDR2 is YFSETQ. CDR3 amino acids: CASSLRSGAREQYF. Written as DNA, the CDR3 is TGCGCCAGCAGCTTGAGGAGCGGGGCACGGGAGCAGTACTTC.

The V call is TRBV28, the J call TRBJ2-5; 7 bases agree with TRBD2. The germline V gene encodes CDR1 MDHEN and CDR2 SYDVKM. After removal of 9 bases from V and 1 base from J, the junction contained 5 bases not matched to a gene. CDR3 length: 13 residues. The CDR3 reads CASGGGPQETQYF. CDR3 DNA sequence: TGTGCCAGTGGGGGGGGACCCCAAGAGACCCAGTACTTC.

The chain uses TRBV5-4 and TRBJ1-5, with TRBD1 matching over 7 bases. CDR1 and CDR2 from the germline V gene are SGHNT and YYREEE (reference sequence). The J segment lost 1 base and the V segment lost 2 bases, leaving 9 bases of the junction unmatched. The CDR3 extends over 17 amino acids. DNA for the CDR3: TGTGCCAGCAGCTTACGGGACAGTCGGTTCAGCAATCAGCCCCAGCATTTT. This encodes CASSLRDSRFSNQPQHF.

This chain links TRBV19 with TRBJ1-4, with 8 bases matching TRBD1. Trimming cost V 5 bases and J 3 bases; bases outside gene matches: 5. Germline values: CDR1 LNHDA, CDR2 SQIVND (reference sequence). The CDR3 totals 15 residues. The CDR3, as DNA: TGTGCCAGTAGTGACAGGGGATGGGCTAATGAAAAACTGTTTTTT. Encoded protein: CASSDRGWANEKLFF.

This clone was counted ten times or more. The chain carries TRBV9 and TRBJ2-5; a weak D match, TRBD1 (6 bases). The CDR3 sequence is 17 residues long. V shed 0 bases and J shed 2 bases, with 17 bases lying between them. Germline V gives CDR1 SGDLS, CDR2 YYNGEE. The CDR3 nucleotides are TGTGCCAGCAGCGTAGATGAGTGGGGGCCCGTTCAAGAGACCCAGTACTTC. This encodes CASSVDEWGPVQETQYF.

The chain uses TRBV5-8 and TRBJ2-5; D possibly corresponds to TRBD2 (5 bases). Germline values: CDR1 SGHTS, CDR2 YDEGEE. V was shortened by 7 bases and J by 0 bases, with 13 bases between the two germline ends. The CDR3 spans 14 residues. CDR3 protein: CASLKRGYQETQYF. CDR3 nucleotide sequence: TGTGCCAGCCTTAAGCGCGGGTACCAAGAGACCCAGTACTTC.

About this clone: Distinct nucleotide sequences in the sample also encode this CDR3. The V call is TRBV6-5, the J call TRBJ2-7; 11 bases match TRBD1. The CDR3 extends over 14 amino acids. Unmatched junction bases numbered 1, after V lost 6 bases and J lost 0 bases. The V gene's germline CDR1 is MNHEY and CDR2 SVGAGI. For the CDR3, the DNA is TGTGCCAGCAGGGACAGGGGGCACTCCTACGAGCAGTACTTC. Amino acids: CASRDRGHSYEQYF.

The chain joins TRBV1 to TRBJ1-6; TRBD1, the D gene given by the table, was not confirmed from the DNA. TRBV1 is described as a pseudogene. There are 12 residues in the CDR3. CDR3 DNA: TGCACCCTGGGGCGGACCAATTCACCCCTCCACTTT. Amino acids: CTLGRTNSPLHF.

This chain uses TRBV5-1 with TRBJ1-1; D gene unclear. Deletions cut 5 bases from V and 6 bases from J, with 8 bases between. CDR3 length: 11 amino acids. Germline CDR1 is SGHRS and CDR2 is YFSETQ. The CDR3, as DNA: TGCGCCAGCAGGAATGAGGCTGAAGCTTTCTTT. This codes for CASRNEAEAFF.

This clone was seen a few times. V usage is TRBV6-5 and J usage is TRBJ2-2, with TRBD2 matching over 7 bases. The CDR3 has 15 amino acids. Germline-derived CDR1 and CDR2 are MNHEY and SVGAGI. V shed 6 bases, J shed 4 bases, and the junction held 8 bases outside the gene matches. The CDR3 DNA follows: TGTGCCAGCAGCTCCAGGGAGGGACGCACCGGGGAGCTGTTTTTT. This codes for CASSSREGRTGELFF.

The sample holds one count of this clone. This chain joins TRBV11-2 and TRBJ2-5, with 8 bases fitting TRBD2. Looked up from germline, CDR1 is SGHAT and CDR2 is FQNNGV. The CDR3 loop spans 15 amino acids. The trim removed 5 bases at V and 7 bases at J, leaving 12 bases unmatched. CDR3 sequence reads: CASSREAGGLGTQYF. The CDR3 coding sequence is TGTGCCAGCAGCCGAGAGGCGGGGGGCCTGGGGACCCAGTACTTC.